This T cell receptor (beta chain) appears in the sequencing data of a study of blood T cell repertoires in COVID-19. As for the study in general: PBMCs, B-cell-depleted T cells, or T cells provided the cDNA or gDNA that made up the material.

In the original analysis: Amplification with reference gene primers provided the estimates of nucleated cell counts. The method was immunoSEQ multiplex PCR; TCRdb's version includes in-frame clones alone and lacks a portion of them. V and J calls and clone size are given by that table; D and trimming were obtained from the DNA. This sample has 210,000 or so clones, with 75% to 90% found just once. The clonotype comes from a human donor in a cohort sampled during active COVID-19. Sequenced sample: peripheral blood.

In DNA, the CDR3 is TGCGCCAGCAGCCCGACAGGGCACGAGCAGTACTTC. Protein sequence: CASSPTGHEQYF. The rearrangement uses TRBV5-1 and TRBJ2-7; TRBD1 matches 7 bases. The CDR3 totals 12 residues. Germline CDR1 SGHRS, CDR2 YFSETQ. The V and J ends lost 4 bases and 5 bases, in that order; junction bases with no gene match: 3.